This entry is about one T cell receptor beta chain. At one of its ends the junction is not consistent with the germline gene, which may arise from a read error. The data are from a study of blood T cell repertoires in COVID-19. Data came from immunoSEQ multiplex PCR; TCRdb stores just in-frame clones and leaves some out. The table shows about 250,000 clones, with 75% to 90% occurring only once. The length of the CDR3 is 16 residues. Germline CDR1 and CDR2: SEHNR and FQNEAQ (reference sequence). The sample consisted of PBMCs or T cells enriched from blood (not recorded which). The TCR comes from a young woman who had recovered from COVID-19. This chain links TRBV7-9 with TRBJ1-3; maybe TRBD1 (5 bases). CDR3 residues: CASNTPTGGGGNPIYF. DNA of the CDR3: TGTGCCAGCAACACCCCCACCGGGGGAGGTGGAAACCCCATATATTTT.